This T cell receptor (beta chain) was documented in a study of blood T cell repertoires in COVID-19. The overall study: The cDNA or gDNA used as material had been derived from T cells, B-cell-depleted T cells, or PBMCs.

Participants spanned ages about 18 to 100 years and resided in some 22 US areas. Recovered Cohort 3 donors showed two negative PCRs, clearance, or symptom resolution. Data came from immunoSEQ multiplex PCR; TCRdb stores just in-frame clones and leaves some out. The sample contains approximately 150,000 clones, 85% of which appear only once. With V trimmed by 2 bases and J by 5 bases, 6 bases remained unmatched. The CDR3 is 14 amino acids. Germline-derived CDR1 and CDR2 are SGHRS and YFSETQ. What was sequenced was PBMCs or T cells enriched from blood (not recorded which). The V call is TRBV5-1, the J call TRBJ2-7; TRBD1 matches 8 bases. The clonotype comes from a woman aged 40 to 50 who had recovered from COVID-19. The CDR3 DNA follows: TGCGCCAGCAGCTTAGGGACAGGTTCGAACGAGCAGTACTTC. Amino acids: CASSLGTGSNEQYF.